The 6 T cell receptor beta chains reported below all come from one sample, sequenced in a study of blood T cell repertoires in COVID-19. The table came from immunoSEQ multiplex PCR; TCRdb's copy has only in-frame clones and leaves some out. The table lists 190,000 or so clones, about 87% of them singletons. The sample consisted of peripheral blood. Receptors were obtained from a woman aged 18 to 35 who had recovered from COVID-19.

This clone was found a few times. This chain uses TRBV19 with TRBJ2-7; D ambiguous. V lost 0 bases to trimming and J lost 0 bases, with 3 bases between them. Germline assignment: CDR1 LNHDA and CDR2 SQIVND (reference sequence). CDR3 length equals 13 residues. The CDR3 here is CASSIDFSYEQYF. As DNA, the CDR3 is TGTGCCAGTAGTATAGACTTCTCCTACGAGCAGTACTTC.

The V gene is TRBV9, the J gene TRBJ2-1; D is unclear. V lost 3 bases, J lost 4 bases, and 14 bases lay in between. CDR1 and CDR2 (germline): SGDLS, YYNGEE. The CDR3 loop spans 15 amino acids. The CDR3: CASSAPFRGYNEQFF. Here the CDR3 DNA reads TGTGCCAGCAGCGCTCCCTTCCGAGGTTACAATGAGCAGTTCTTC. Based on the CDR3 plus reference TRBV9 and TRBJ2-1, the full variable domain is DSGVTQTPKHLITATGQRVTLRCSPRSGDLSVYWYQQSLDQGLQFLIQYYNGEERAKGNILERFSAQQFPDLHSELNLSSLELGDSALYFCASSAPFRGYNEQFFGPGTRLTVL.

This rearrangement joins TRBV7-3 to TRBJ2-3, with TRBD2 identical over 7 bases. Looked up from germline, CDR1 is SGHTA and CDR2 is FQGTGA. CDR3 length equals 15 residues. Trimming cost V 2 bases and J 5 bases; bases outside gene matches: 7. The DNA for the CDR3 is TGTGCCAGCAGCTTAGGGGGAGGGGATGGAGATACGCAGTATTTT. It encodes CASSLGGGDGDTQYF.

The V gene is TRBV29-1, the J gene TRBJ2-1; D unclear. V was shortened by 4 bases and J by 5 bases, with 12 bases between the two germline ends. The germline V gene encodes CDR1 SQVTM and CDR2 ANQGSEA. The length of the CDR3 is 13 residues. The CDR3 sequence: CSVGFRSDNEQFF. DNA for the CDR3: TGCAGCGTTGGTTTTCGGTCTGACAATGAGCAGTTCTTC.

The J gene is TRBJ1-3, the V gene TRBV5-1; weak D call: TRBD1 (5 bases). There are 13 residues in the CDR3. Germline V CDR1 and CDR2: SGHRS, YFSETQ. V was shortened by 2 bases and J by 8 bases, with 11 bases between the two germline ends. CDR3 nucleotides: TGCGCCAGCAGCTTAGGAGGGGTTGACACCATATATTTT. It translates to CASSLGGVDTIYF.

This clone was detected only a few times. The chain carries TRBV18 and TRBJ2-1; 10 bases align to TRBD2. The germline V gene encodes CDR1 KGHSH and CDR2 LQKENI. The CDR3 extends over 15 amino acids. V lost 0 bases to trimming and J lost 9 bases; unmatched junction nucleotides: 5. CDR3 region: CASSPPAAGGGEQFF. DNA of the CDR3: TGTGCCAGCTCACCACCGGCAGCGGGAGGGGGTGAGCAGTTCTTC.